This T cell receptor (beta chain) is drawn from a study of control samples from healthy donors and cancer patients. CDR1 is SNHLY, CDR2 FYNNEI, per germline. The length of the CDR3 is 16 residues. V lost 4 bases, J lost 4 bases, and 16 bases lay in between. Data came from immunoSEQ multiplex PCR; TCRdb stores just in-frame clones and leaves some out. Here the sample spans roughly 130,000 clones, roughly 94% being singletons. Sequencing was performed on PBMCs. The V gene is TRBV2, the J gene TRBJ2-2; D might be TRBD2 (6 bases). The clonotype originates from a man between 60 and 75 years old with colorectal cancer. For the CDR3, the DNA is TGTGCCAGCAGTGGGGGTGCCGGGACTTCCACCGGGGAGCTGTTTTTT. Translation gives CASSGGAGTSTGELFF. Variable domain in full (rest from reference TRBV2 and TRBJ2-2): EPEVTQTPSHQVTQMGQEVILRCVPISNHLYFYWYRQILGQKVEFLVSFYNNEISEKSEIFDDQFSVERPDGSNFTLKIRSTKLEDSAMYFCASSGGAGTSTGELFFGEGSRLTVL.